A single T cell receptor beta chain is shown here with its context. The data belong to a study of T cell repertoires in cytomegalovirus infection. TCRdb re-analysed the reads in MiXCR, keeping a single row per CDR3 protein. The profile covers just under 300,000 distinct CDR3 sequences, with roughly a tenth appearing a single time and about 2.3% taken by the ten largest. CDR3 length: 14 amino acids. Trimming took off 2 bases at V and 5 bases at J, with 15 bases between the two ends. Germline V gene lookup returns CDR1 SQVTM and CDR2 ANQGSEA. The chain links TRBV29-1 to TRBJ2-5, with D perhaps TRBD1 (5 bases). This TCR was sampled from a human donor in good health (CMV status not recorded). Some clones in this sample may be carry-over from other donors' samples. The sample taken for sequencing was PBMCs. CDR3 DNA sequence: TGCAGCGTTGAATGGATGTTGGGGCTGGAGACCCAGTACTTC. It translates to CSVEWMLGLETQYF.